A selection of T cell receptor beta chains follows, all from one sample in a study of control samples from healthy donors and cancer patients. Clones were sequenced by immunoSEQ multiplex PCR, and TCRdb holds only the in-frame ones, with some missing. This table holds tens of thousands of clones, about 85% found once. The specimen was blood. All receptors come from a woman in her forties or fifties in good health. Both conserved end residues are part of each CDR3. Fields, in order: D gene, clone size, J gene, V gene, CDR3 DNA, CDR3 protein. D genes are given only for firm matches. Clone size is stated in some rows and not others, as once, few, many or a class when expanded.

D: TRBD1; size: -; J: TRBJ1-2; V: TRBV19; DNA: TGTGCCAGTAGTGACCACAGGGGTAGAAACTATGGCTACACCTTC; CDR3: CASSDHRGRNYGYTF
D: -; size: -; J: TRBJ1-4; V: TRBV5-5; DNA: TGTGCCAGCAGCCCAACTCCCGGGACGGCAGGTGAAAAACTGTTTTTT; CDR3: CASSPTPGTAGEKLFF
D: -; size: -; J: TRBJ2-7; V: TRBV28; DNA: TGTGCCAGCAGTTTGTTGGAATTCTCTCCTACGGAGCAGTACTTC; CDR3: CASSLLEFSPTEQYF
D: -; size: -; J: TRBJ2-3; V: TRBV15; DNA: TGTGCCACCAGCAGGAGACTGGAGGGGACAGATACGCAGTATTTT; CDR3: CATSRRLEGTDTQYF
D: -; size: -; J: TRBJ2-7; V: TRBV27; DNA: TGTGCCAGCAGTCATACAGGGATAGGGCAGTACTTC; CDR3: CASSHTGIGQYF
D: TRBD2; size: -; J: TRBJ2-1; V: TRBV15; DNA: TGTGCCACCAGCAGCCCCCCTCGGGGGGCTAGCGGGAGCCCTATATACAATGAGCAGTTCTTC; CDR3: CATSSPPRGASGSPIYNEQFF
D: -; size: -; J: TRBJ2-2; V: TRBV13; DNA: TGTGCCAGCAGCGCAGCGGCCGGGGAGCTGTTTTTT; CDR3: CASSAAAGELFF
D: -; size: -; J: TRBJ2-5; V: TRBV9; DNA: TGTGCCAGCAGCGCATCGGTCCAGGCCCGTCAAGAGACCCAGTACTTC; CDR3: CASSASVQARQETQYF
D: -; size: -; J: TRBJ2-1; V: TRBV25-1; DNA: TGTGCCAGCAGTCTTGTCCCGGCGGGGTGGAATGAGCAGTTCTTC; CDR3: CASSLVPAGWNEQFF
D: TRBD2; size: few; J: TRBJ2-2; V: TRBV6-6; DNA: TGTGCCAGCAGGCGACTAGCGGCTACCGCGAACACCGGGGAGCTGTTTTTT; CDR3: CASRRLAATANTGELFF
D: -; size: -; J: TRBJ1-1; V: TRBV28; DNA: TGTGCCAGCAGCCCGCCCTCAGGGATCACTGAAGCTTTCTTT; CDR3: CASSPPSGITEAFF
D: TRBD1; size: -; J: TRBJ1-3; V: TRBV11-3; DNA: TGTGCCAGCAGCTTAGTTTTCCCGGGGACAGGGGCGATCTCTGGAAACACCATATATTTT; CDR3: CASSLVFPGTGAISGNTIYF
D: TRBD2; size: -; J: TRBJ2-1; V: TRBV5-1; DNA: TGCGCCAGCAGCCAAAATACCGGGACTAGGCATGAGCAGTTCTTC; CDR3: CASSQNTGTRHEQFF
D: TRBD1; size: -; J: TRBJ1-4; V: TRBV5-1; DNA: TGCGCCAGCAGCTCCCAAGGGGGCCTGGCCGAAAAACTGTTTTTT; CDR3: CASSSQGGLAEKLFF
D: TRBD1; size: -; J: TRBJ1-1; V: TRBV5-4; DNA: TGTGCCACCACGATCAGGACAGGGTTTCCTGAAGCTTTCTTT; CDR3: CATTIRTGFPEAFF
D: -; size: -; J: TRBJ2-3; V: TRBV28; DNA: TGTGCCAGCAGTTTGACTAAACTAGCCCAGAGCACAGATACGCAGTATTTT; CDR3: CASSLTKLAQSTDTQYF
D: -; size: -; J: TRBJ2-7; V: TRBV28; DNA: TGTGCGACTATCCTCTCCTACGAGCAGTACTTC; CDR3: CATILSYEQYF
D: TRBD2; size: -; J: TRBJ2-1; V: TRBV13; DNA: TGTGCCAGCAGCTTCGGGAAGCGGGGGGGTTACAATGAGCAGTTCTTC; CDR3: CASSFGKRGGYNEQFF
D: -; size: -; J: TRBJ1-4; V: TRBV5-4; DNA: TGTGCCAGCAGCTTGGGGGGAAGGGGTGAAAAACTGTTTTTT; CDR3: CASSLGGRGEKLFF
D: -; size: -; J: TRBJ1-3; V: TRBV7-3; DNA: TGTGCCAGCAGCTTAGGACCCGGAGGCGGAAACACCATATATTTT; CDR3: CASSLGPGGGNTIYF
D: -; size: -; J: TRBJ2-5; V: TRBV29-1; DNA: TGCAGCCTCACGGGAAACGCGCCGGGAGAGTTTGGGACCCAGTACTTC; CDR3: CSLTGNAPGEFGTQYF
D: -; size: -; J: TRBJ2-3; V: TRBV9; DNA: TGTGCCAGCAGCGTGGGGTCAGATACGCAGTATTTT; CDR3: CASSVGSDTQYF
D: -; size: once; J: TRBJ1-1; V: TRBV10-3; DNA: TGTGCCATCACCCTACAGGCGAACACTGAAGCTTTCTTT; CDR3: CAITLQANTEAFF
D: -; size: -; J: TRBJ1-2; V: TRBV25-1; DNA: TGTGCCAGCAGTGAAGAGAGGCGCCATGGCTACACCTTC; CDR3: CASSEERRHGYTF
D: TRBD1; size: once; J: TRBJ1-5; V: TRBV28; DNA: TGTGCCAGCAGTTTATTGGACAGGATTTTCGGTCAGCCCCAGCATTTT; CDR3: CASSLLDRIFGQPQHF
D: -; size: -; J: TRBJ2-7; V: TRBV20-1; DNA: TGCAGTGCTAGTGGAAGCGGGTGGCTCTCCTACGAGCAGTACTTC; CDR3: CSASGSGWLSYEQYF
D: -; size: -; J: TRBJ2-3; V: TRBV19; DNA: TGTGCCAGTAGTATATTAAGGCAGACGAGCACAGATACGCAGTATTTT; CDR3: CASSILRQTSTDTQYF
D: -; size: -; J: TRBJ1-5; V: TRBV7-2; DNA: TGTGCCAGCAGCTTAATTCGCCTGTCGGGGGGTCTAGGGGAGCCCCAGCATTTT; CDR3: CASSLIRLSGGLGEPQHF
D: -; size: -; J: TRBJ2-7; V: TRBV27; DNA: TGTGCCAGTGGCAGCCTCTACGAGCAGTACTTC; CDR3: CASGSLYEQYF
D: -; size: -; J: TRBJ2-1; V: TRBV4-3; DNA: TGCGCCAGCAGCCGAGATACGAGCTCCTACAATGAGCAGTTCTTC; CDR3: CASSRDTSSYNEQFF
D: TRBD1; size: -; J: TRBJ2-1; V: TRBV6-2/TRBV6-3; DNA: TGTGCCAGCAGTAGCCGGGACAGGGGTGGCAATGAGCAGTTCTTC; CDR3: CASSSRDRGGNEQFF
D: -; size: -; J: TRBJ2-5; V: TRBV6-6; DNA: TGTGCCAGCAGTTACTCTTATAGTCAAGAGACCCAGTACTTC; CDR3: CASSYSYSQETQYF
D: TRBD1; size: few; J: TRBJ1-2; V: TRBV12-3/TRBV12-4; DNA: TGTGCCAGCAGGGGTACAGGGGGTGGCTACACCTTC; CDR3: CASRGTGGGYTF
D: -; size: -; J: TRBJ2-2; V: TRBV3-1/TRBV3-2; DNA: TGTGCCAGCAGCCGCCCCTACGACAGTTACACCGGGGAGCTGTTTTTT; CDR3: CASSRPYDSYTGELFF
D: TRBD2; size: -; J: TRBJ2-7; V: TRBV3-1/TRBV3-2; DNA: TGTGCCAGCAGCCAAGTTTTACTAGCGCGAGCCTACGAGCAGTACTTC; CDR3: CASSQVLLARAYEQYF
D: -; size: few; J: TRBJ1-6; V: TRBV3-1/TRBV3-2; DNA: TGTGCCAGCAGCCAAGAATCTGGGGGGACACCCCTCCACTTT; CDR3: CASSQESGGTPLHF
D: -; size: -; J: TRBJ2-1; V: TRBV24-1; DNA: TGTGCCACCAGTGATACGACCTCTAGGAGGGATGAGCAGTTCTTC; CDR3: CATSDTTSRRDEQFF
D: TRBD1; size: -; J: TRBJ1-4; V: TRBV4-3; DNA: TGCGCCAGCAGCCAAGACCCCGGGACAGGGCGAGAAAAACTGTTTTTT; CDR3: CASSQDPGTGREKLFF
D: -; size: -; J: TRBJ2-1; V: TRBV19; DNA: TGTGCCAGTAGTATAGCGCCATACAATGAGCAGTTCTTC; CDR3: CASSIAPYNEQFF
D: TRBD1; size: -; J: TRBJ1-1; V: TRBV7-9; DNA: TGTGCCAGCAGCTTAAGGGGGCGGGAAGCTTTCTTT; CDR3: CASSLRGREAFF